This passage covers 3 T cell receptor beta chains from one sample sequenced in a study of blood T cell repertoires in COVID-19. Profiling relied on immunoSEQ multiplex PCR, and the TCRdb table lists in-frame clones only, not all of them. The sample records about 29,000 clones, 80% to 85% being singletons. Sequencing was performed on peripheral blood. The receptors stem from a man at least 80 years old with active COVID-19.

This clone has only a few counts. J is TRBJ2-5 and V is TRBV9, with 12 bases fitting TRBD2. Germline loops: CDR1 SGDLS, CDR2 YYNGEE. Trimming cost V 3 bases and J 3 bases; bases outside gene matches: 6. The CDR3 consists of 16 residues. The CDR3 is CASSALLAGGKETQYF. CDR3 nucleotides: TGTGCCAGCAGCGCCTTACTAGCGGGGGGCAAAGAGACCCAGTACTTC.

J is TRBJ2-7 and V is TRBV4-1; D is ambiguous. The CDR3 consists of 15 residues. The ends were cut back, 0 bases at V and 6 bases at J, with 15 bases in the middle. The germline V gene encodes CDR1 MGHRA and CDR2 YSYEKL. The CDR3 loop is CASSQDLGLWSEQYF. CDR3 bases: TGCGCCAGCAGCCAAGATCTTGGATTATGGAGCGAGCAGTACTTC.

The chain employs TRBV30 and TRBJ1-2, with 7 bases that match TRBD1. The junction had 3 bases not matched to a gene; V was cut back by 1 base and J by 4 bases. Germline assignment: CDR1 GTSNPN and CDR2 SVGIG (reference sequence). The CDR3 consists of 13 residues. DNA of the CDR3: TGTGCCTGGAGTGACGGGACAGTCTATGGCTACACCTTC. This codes for CAWSDGTVYGYTF.